This T cell receptor beta chain came from a study of graft-versus-host responses after intestinal transplantation. Background on the study: Among the recipients, all got anti-thymocyte globulin induction and then tacrolimus and steroids for around 3 years. Study findings and constraints: HvG clone declines early post-transplant were associated with peak circulating GvH levels. GvH clonotypes were identified within recipient marrow, with a subset emerging first in ileum or blood.

CDR1 and CDR2 (germline): SEHNR, FQNEAQ (reference sequence). The CDR3 extends over 12 amino acids. Trimming stripped 2 bases from V and 3 bases from J, with 2 bases between. On this clone itself: Its matching antigen is unknown.

The assay was immunoSEQ multiplex PCR, and TCRdb's table has in-frame clones only and misses some. The sample contains approximately 120,000 clones, around nine tenths of which appear only once. The chain couples TRBV7-9 to TRBJ1-5, with D hard to call. The TCR was taken from a human donor who received an intestinal transplant. Specimen: unstimulated CD4+ T cells sorted from spleen or lymph node cells, collected before intestinal transplant. This CDR3 is CASSLSNQPQHF. The DNA of the CDR3 is TGTGCCAGCAGCTTATCCAATCAGCCCCAGCATTTT.